What follows are 19 T cell receptor beta chains derived from one specimen sequenced in a study of human T cells and chemical hapten exposure. Indicated time point: patch test 2, 6 weeks after DPC sensitization. Documented treatment: therapeutic diphenylcyclopropenone sensitization with weekly scalp DPC. From the RACE reads, TCRdb called clonotypes with MiXCR, one entry per CDR3 protein. The profile shows 360,000 or so distinct CDR3 sequences, about 6% of them singletons. Sequencing used whole blood, obtained in connection with sensitization to the hapten diphenylcyclopropenone (DPC). Receptor source: a woman under 30 with alopecia areata. Some clones in this sample may be carry-over from other donors' samples.

This clonotype appeared a single time. The chain is built from TRBV12-3 or TRBV12-4 and TRBJ2-1; D possibly corresponds to TRBD2 (7 bases). Trimming pared 4 bases from V and 7 bases from J, leaving 17 bases between. This CDR3 has 15 amino acids. Written as DNA, the CDR3 is TGTGCCAGCAGTTCCCCGGGGGGCAGGTCGAATGAGCAGTTCTTC. Translated, it gives CASSSPGGRSNEQFF.

This clonotype was counted at least ten times. The chain links TRBV6-5 to TRBJ2-3, with 11 bases fitting TRBD1. The germline gives CDR1 MNHEY, CDR2 SVGAGI. The ends lost 6 bases at V and 4 bases at J; junction bases unmatched: 3. The CDR3 spans 14 residues. The CDR3 region is CASSPGQGADTQYF. As DNA, the CDR3 is TGTGCCAGCAGCCCGGGACAGGGGGCAGATACGCAGTATTTT.

CDR3 sequence reads: CASSEGDLDTQYF. CDR3 in DNA: TGTGCCAGCAGTGAAGGGGACTTAGATACGCAGTATTTT. The chain recombines TRBV2 with TRBJ2-3, with D tentatively TRBD2 (6 bases). From germline, CDR1 is SNHLY and CDR2 FYNNEI. The ends were cut back, 1 base at V and 5 bases at J, with 7 bases in the middle. CDR3 length: 13 residues.

This clonotype was counted a few times. J is TRBJ2-2 and V is TRBV7-2; the D gene is possibly TRBD1 (6 bases). CDR1 is SGHTA and CDR2 is FQGNSA in the germline V gene. V was cut by 5 bases and J by 0 bases, with 16 bases left in between. This CDR3 region has 17 residues. CDR3 sequence (DNA): TGTGCCAGCAGCCAAACTTTGGACAGCGCGAACACCGGGGAGCTGTTTTTT. It is translated as CASSQTLDSANTGELFF.

This clonotype has more than one count but fewer than ten. The chain has TRBV7-2 and TRBJ2-2; the match to TRBD1 covers 7 bases. This CDR3 contains 14 residues. Germline CDR1 and CDR2: SGHTA and FQGNSA. With 5 bases clipped from V and 6 bases from J, the junction kept 6 bases outside the gene matches. The CDR3, as DNA: TGTGCCAGCAGCGATACCGACAGGGCCGGGGAGCTGTTTTTT. It encodes CASSDTDRAGELFF.

This chain joins TRBV4-2 and TRBJ1-3, with unresolved D. Germline assignment: CDR1 LGHNA and CDR2 YNFKEQ. CDR3 length equals 17 residues. Trimming left V 0 bases short and J 0 bases short, with 12 bases between. The CDR3 loop is CASSQDWIESSGNTIYF. CDR3 coding DNA: TGTGCCAGCAGCCAAGATTGGATCGAGAGCTCTGGAAACACCATATATTTT.

The J gene is TRBJ2-3, the V gene TRBV6-5, with D perhaps matching TRBD2 (6 bases). CDR3 size: 15 residues. V was cut by 5 bases and J by 0 bases, with 12 bases left in between. Germline-derived CDR1 and CDR2 are MNHEY and SVGAGI. The CDR3 bases are TGTGCCAGCAGTATCTCCGGGACTAGCACAGATACGCAGTATTTT. This codes for CASSISGTSTDTQYF.

This clonotype turned up a few times. The chain uses TRBV12-3 or TRBV12-4 and TRBJ2-7; TRBD2 is a possible D gene (6 bases). This CDR3 is 15 amino acids long. Between the trimmed V and J ends, which lost 5 bases and 0 bases, there was a span of 14 bases. Here the CDR3 DNA reads TGTGCCAGCAGTCATCGGGACTCCCTCTCCTACGAGCAGTACTTC. Translation gives CASSHRDSLSYEQYF.

At least ten counts were recorded for this clonotype. The J gene is TRBJ2-5, the V gene TRBV20-1; 12 bases match TRBD2. This CDR3 comprises 15 residues. Losses at the gene ends were 6 bases for V and 1 base for J; bases not matched to a gene: 6. From germline, CDR1 is DFQATT and CDR2 SNEGSKA (reference sequence). In DNA form, the CDR3 reads TGCAGTGCCGTCGGACTAGCGGGGTCCCAAGAGACCCAGTACTTC. Amino acid sequence: CSAVGLAGSQETQYF.

This clonotype was observed at least ten times. The CDR3 region is CSVGSHGTGGTEAFF. The CDR3 DNA is TGCAGCGTTGGGAGTCATGGGACAGGGGGCACTGAAGCTTTCTTT. The rearrangement joins TRBV29-1 to TRBJ1-1, with 11 bases fitting TRBD1. V trimming: 4 bases; J trimming: 4 bases; junction bases outside the gene matches: 8. Germline-derived CDR1 and CDR2 are SQVTM and ANQGSEA. The CDR3 spans 15 residues. Combining the CDR3 with reference TRBV29-1 and TRBJ1-1 gives the whole variable domain SAVISQKPSRDICQRGTSLTIQCQVDSQVTMMFWYRQQPGQSLTLIATANQGSEATYESGFVIDKFPISRPNLTFSTLTVSNMSPEDSSIYLCSVGSHGTGGTEAFFGQGTRLTVV.

This clonotype showed up just a few times. The chain employs TRBV20-1 and TRBJ2-2; D is perhaps TRBD2 (6 bases). Germline lookup yields CDR1 DFQATT and CDR2 SNEGSKA (reference sequence). V was trimmed by 3 bases and J by 4 bases, leaving 15 bases between them. The CDR3 covers 15 residues. CDR3 in amino acids: CSASHGGPFTGELFF. The CDR3 coding sequence is TGCAGTGCTAGCCACGGGGGACCTTTCACCGGGGAGCTGTTTTTT.

The CDR3 DNA follows: TGTGCCAGCAGCAAGTGGGACAGGGGAAGATCTGAAGCTTTCTTT. Translation gives CASSKWDRGRSEAFF. This chain uses TRBV6-5 with TRBJ1-1, with 10 positions matching TRBD1. The length of the CDR3 is 15 residues. V was clipped by 6 bases and J by 6 bases; unmatched bases: 10. In germline, CDR1 is MNHEY, CDR2 SVGAGI.

V usage is TRBV18 and J usage is TRBJ2-2, with D possibly being TRBD1 (6 bases). The CDR3 sequence is 16 residues long. CDR1 is KGHSH, CDR2 LQKENI, per germline. V was pared by 3 bases and J by 0 bases, with 11 bases between. CDR3 sequence: CASSPLGGPNTGELFF. In nucleotides, the CDR3 is TGTGCCAGCTCACCCCTAGGGGGACCGAACACCGGGGAGCTGTTTTTT.

This clonotype was seen ten or more times. This chain joins TRBV4-3 and TRBJ1-1, with D maybe TRBD1 (6 bases). The CDR3 has 15 amino acids. V lost 1 base and J lost 0, with 9 bases in between. Germline V gene data show CDR1 as LGHNA and CDR2 as YSLEER. For the CDR3, the DNA is TGCGCCAGCAGCCAAGTAGGGGACATGAACACTGAAGCTTTCTTT. Residues: CASSQVGDMNTEAFF.

This clonotype has only a few counts. The chain joins TRBV12-3 or TRBV12-4 to TRBJ2-1; 12 bases are shared with TRBD1. The CDR3 consists of 15 residues. V trimming: 5 bases; J trimming: 6 bases; junction bases outside the gene matches: 5. The CDR3: CASSLGTGGFNEQFF. CDR3 sequence (DNA): TGTGCCAGCAGTCTCGGGACAGGGGGCTTCAATGAGCAGTTCTTC.

This clonotype was counted many times. The chain recombines TRBV7-2 with TRBJ2-3; 9 positions match TRBD2. This CDR3 has 17 residues. Germline CDR1 reads SGHTA; CDR2 reads FQGNSA. V was clipped by 3 bases and J by 5 bases; unmatched bases: 12. DNA for the CDR3: TGTGCCAGCAGCTTCCCCCTGCGGGGGGGCTTCATAGATACGCAGTATTTT. It yields the protein CASSFPLRGGFIDTQYF.

There are many counts of this clonotype. The J gene is TRBJ1-5, the V gene TRBV12-3 or TRBV12-4, with no clear D. Trimming shortened V by 3 bases and J by 5 bases, and 11 bases separated the two germline ends. The CDR3 runs to 14 residues. CDR3 nucleotide sequence: TGTGCCAGCAGTTTCTCTCCGAGTTATCAGCCCCAGCATTTT. Translation: CASSFSPSYQPQHF.

In its sample, this clonotype was seen a few times. J is TRBJ1-4 and V is TRBV29-1; TRBD1 is a possible D gene (6 bases). The V and J ends lost 3 bases and 6 bases respectively, with 14 bases between them. The CDR3 runs to 14 residues. The germline V gene encodes CDR1 SQVTM and CDR2 ANQGSEA. CDR3 protein: CSVEFRGRDEKLFF. The CDR3 region has the DNA TGCAGCGTTGAGTTCCGGGGGCGAGATGAAAAACTGTTTTTT.

This clonotype came up many times. This rearrangement joins TRBV4-3 to TRBJ1-4; 10 bases agree with TRBD1. The V gene's germline CDR1 is LGHNA and CDR2 YSLEER. This CDR3 spans 14 amino acids. Trimming removed 5 bases from V and 8 bases from J; junction bases left unmatched: 5. CDR3 loop: CASSWDRGREKLFF. The CDR3 DNA reads TGCGCCAGCAGCTGGGACAGGGGTAGGGAAAAACTGTTTTTT.